A single T cell receptor beta chain is shown here with its context. Sequencing was performed with immunoSEQ multiplex PCR; in TCRdb, only in-frame clones are kept and a portion is missing. Here the sample spans hundreds of thousands of clones, around 86% being singletons. Per the germline V gene, CDR1 is SGHNT and CDR2 is YYREEE (reference sequence). Trimming took 0 bases from V and 5 from J, leaving 12 bases between them. The CDR3 spans 14 residues. The data originate from a study of blood T cell repertoires in COVID-19. Overall study: PBMCs, B-cell-depleted T cells, or T cells provided the cDNA or gDNA that made up the material.

Sample: peripheral blood. The receptor comes from a woman aged 55-70 years who had recovered from COVID-19. The chain carries TRBV5-4 and TRBJ2-7; D is uncertain. The CDR3 region has the DNA TGTGCCAGCAGCTTGGAGCTGTGGGCTGACGAGCAGTACTTC. Amino acids: CASSLELWADEQYF.